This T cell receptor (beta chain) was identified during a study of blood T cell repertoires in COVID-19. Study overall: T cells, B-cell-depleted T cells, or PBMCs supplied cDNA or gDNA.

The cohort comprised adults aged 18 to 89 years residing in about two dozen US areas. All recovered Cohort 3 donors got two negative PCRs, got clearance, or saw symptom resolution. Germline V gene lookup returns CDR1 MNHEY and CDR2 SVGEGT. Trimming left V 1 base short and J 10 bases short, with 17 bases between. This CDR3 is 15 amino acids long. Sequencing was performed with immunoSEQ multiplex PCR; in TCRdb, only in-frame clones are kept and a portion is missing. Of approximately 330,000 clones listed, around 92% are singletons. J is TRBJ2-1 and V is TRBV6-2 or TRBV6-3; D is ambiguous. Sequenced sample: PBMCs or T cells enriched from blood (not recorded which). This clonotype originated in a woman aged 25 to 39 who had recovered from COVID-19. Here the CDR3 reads CASSYWPEQFPEQFF. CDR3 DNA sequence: TGTGCCAGCAGTTACTGGCCGGAGCAATTCCCGGAGCAGTTCTTC.